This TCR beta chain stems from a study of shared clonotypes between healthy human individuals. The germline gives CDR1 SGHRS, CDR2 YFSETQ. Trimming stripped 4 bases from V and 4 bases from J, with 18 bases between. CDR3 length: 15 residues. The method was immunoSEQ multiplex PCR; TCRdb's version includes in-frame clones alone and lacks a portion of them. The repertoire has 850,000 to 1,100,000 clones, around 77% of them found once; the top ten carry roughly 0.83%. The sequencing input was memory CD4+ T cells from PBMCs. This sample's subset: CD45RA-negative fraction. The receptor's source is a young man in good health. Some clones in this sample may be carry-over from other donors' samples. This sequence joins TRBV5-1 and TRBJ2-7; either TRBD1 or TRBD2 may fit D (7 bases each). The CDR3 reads CASSGEGATPYEQYF. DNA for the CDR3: TGCGCCAGCAGCGGGGAGGGGGCGACTCCGTACGAGCAGTACTTC.